This T cell receptor (beta chain) was observed in a study of CD8+CD57+ T cells in acquired aplastic anemia (dated by TCRdb to between 2018 and 2020). With regard to the full study: On average, sorted CD4+ and CD8+ cells yielded around 3.4 ug of extracted DNA, with a range of about 0.18 to 30 ug. CD8+CD57+ expansion was defined as a frequency above the mean frequency observed in healthy subjects.

Results the study describes overall, beyond this receptor: Roughly 30 CD8+ CDR3 sequences were shared between patients and controls but appeared highly expressed in patients and within their immunodominant clones. Between patients and healthy controls, no significant difference in CD8+ Simpson's diversity was found (P=0.060).

Flow cytometry had shown CD8+CD57+ cell expansion in the patients selected for sequencing. All patients had severe acquired aplastic anemia diagnosed by International Study of Aplastic Anemia and Agranulocytosis and Camitta criteria. Patients had received no therapy at the time of blood sampling. In the study, sorted CD4+ and CD8+ blood T cells from patients with severe aplastic anemia and from healthy subjects underwent deep sequencing of TCR repertoires. Patients were enrolled under clinicaltrials.gov protocols 00001620, 01623167, 00001397, 00071045, 00081523 and 00961064 in the USA. Ficoll-Paque density gradient centrifugation was used to isolate peripheral blood mononuclear cells. Before DNA was extracted, CD4+ and CD8+ T cells were sorted using either FACS or magnetic beads. Genomic DNA was used as template for profiling of TCR beta VDJ combinations and CDR3 sequences. An Illumina HiSeq 2000 was used for TCR repertoire sequencing. The authors' pipeline ran thus. Repertoire assessment relied on Simpson's diversity index, CDR3 size and DJ length profiles, and TRBV/TRBJ rearrangement plots. The immunodominant clone was defined as the most abundant DNA sequence in deep sequencing data. CDR3 amino acid sequences were screened for sharing across subjects and were compared with published repertoires and the VDJdb database. TCRdb trimmed public reads at Q25 via fastp, called clones via MiXCR and kept in-frame beta chains. Rows matching on CDR3 protein sequence are summarized as one entry with the most common DNA and genes. The V and J calls were not made by the authors but by TCRdb's processing. This sample is represented by around 430,000 distinct CDR3 sequences; approximately 33% of them were singletons. 0.8% to 0.85% of the sample lies in the top ten.

This clonotype was seen many times. What antigen it recognizes has not been identified. Per-base quality was not reported, and no clone a single base away is much larger than it. The germline V gene (reference sequence) specifies DFQATT as CDR1 and SNEGSKA as CDR2. The CDR3 runs 15 amino acids, cysteine and phenylalanine included. Here the CDR3 DNA is all that survives: 45 bases in frame from base 1. Germline trimming amounts to 0 bases on V and 3 bases on J, with 7 as the count of junction bases outside the gene matches. The chain couples TRBV20-1 to TRBJ1-2, with 7 junctional bases fitting TRBD1. Sequences were obtained from sorted CD4+, CD8+, or CD8+CD57+ T cells (not recorded which) from PBMCs. The origin of this receptor is a human donor with aplastic anemia. The DNA is as follows: TGCAGTGCTAGAGACCGAACAGGGGTGGACTATGGCTACACCTTC. The encoded protein is CSARDRTGVDYGYTF.